The 8 T cell receptor beta chains presented below share a single source sample, sequenced in a study of STAT3 mutations in large granular lymphocyte leukemia. Study-level points and caveats: Every T-LGLL patient had at least one immunodominant TCRbeta clonotype.

Measured with immunoSEQ multiplex PCR; TCRdb has only the in-frame clones, and not every one. The sample has roughly 4,000 clones; roughly two thirds are singletons. No cognate antigen is known for these TCRs. The sample taken for sequencing was peripheral blood mononuclear cells. The source is a man aged 60 to 75 with T-cell large granular lymphocyte leukemia. Some clones in this sample may be carry-over from other donors' samples.

The rearrangement links TRBV6-1 to TRBJ1-6, with D tentatively TRBD1 (6 bases). CDR1 MNHNS and CDR2 SASEGT come from the germline V gene. Trimming stripped 6 bases from V and 9 bases from J, with 15 bases between. The CDR3 runs 14 residues. Written as DNA, the CDR3 is TGTGCCAGCAGCCAACAGGGATCCGGTTCACCCCTCCACTTT. It translates to CASSQQGSGSPLHF.

The CDR3 spells CASSLGRTGGNSPLHF. In DNA form, the CDR3 reads TGTGCCAGCAGTCTAGGCCGGACAGGGGGCAATTCACCCCTCCACTTT. The chain carries TRBV7-6 and TRBJ1-6; 11 bases fit TRBD1. V lost 6 bases and J lost 7; bases outside the gene matches: 8. Germline CDR1 and CDR2: SGHVS and FNYEAQ. This CDR3 region has 16 residues.

V and J are TRBV30 and TRBJ1-6, with D hard to call. This CDR3 contains 13 residues. V lost 1 base to trimming and J lost 12 bases, with 13 bases between them. Germline CDR1 GTSNPN, CDR2 SVGIG (reference sequence). CDR3 amino acids: CAWSAAEPLPLHF. In DNA form, the CDR3 reads TGTGCCTGGAGTGCGGCAGAGCCCCTACCCCTCCACTTT. Full variable domain (rest looked up from reference TRBV30 and TRBJ1-6): SQTIHQWPATLVQPVGSPLSLECTVEGTSNPNLYWYRQAAGRGLQLLFYSVGIGQISSEVPQNLSASRPQDRQFILSSKKLLLSDSGFYLCAWSAAEPLPLHFGNGTRLTVT.

The gene calls are TRBV7-9 and TRBJ1-5; D is possibly TRBD1 (6 bases). Germline V gene lookup returns CDR1 SEHNR and CDR2 FQNEAQ (reference sequence). This CDR3 region has 15 residues. V shed 1 base and J shed 4 bases, with 11 bases lying between them. The CDR3 reads CASSLGLGANQPQHF. In DNA form, the CDR3 reads TGTGCCAGCAGCTTAGGATTGGGGGCGAATCAGCCCCAGCATTTT. Combining the CDR3 with reference TRBV7-9 and TRBJ1-5 gives the whole variable domain DTGVSQNPRHKITKRGQNVTFRCDPISEHNRLYWYRQTLGQGPEFLTYFQNEAQLEKSRLLSDRFSAERPKGSFSTLEIQRTEQGDSAMYLCASSLGLGANQPQHFGDGTRLSIL.

This clone showed up just once. The chain joins TRBV18 to TRBJ2-2; D uncertain. This CDR3 spans 14 amino acids. Trimming stripped 5 bases from V and 4 bases from J, with 11 bases between. The germline CDR1 and CDR2 sequences are KGHSH and LQKENI. DNA of the CDR3: TGTGCCAGCTCAGTCGCTAGGAGCACCGGGGAGCTGTTTTTT. This encodes CASSVARSTGELFF.

The V gene is TRBV4-2, the J gene TRBJ1-1; the D gene is possibly TRBD1 (5 bases). Deletions cut 1 base from V and 5 bases from J, with 14 bases between. The CDR3 sequence is 15 residues long. CDR1 is LGHNA and CDR2 is YNFKEQ in the germline V gene. The CDR3 sequence is CASSQVQGGGTEAFF. The CDR3 nucleotides are TGTGCCAGCAGCCAAGTCCAGGGAGGTGGGACTGAAGCTTTCTTT.

The chain uses TRBV7-9 and TRBJ2-3, with TRBD2 matching 7 bases. Germline V lookup: CDR1 SEHNR, CDR2 FQNEAQ (reference sequence). V dropped 6 bases and J dropped 2; count of bases not matched to a gene: 11. This CDR3 is 16 amino acids long. CDR3 coding DNA: TGTGCCAGCAGTGAGGGAGGGCGGGGGTCCACAGATACGCAGTATTTT. This codes for CASSEGGRGSTDTQYF. The variable domain in full, completed from reference TRBV7-9 and TRBJ2-3, reads DTGVSQNPRHKITKRGQNVTFRCDPISEHNRLYWYRQTLGQGPEFLTYFQNEAQLEKSRLLSDRFSAERPKGSFSTLEIQRTEQGDSAMYLCASSEGGRGSTDTQYFGPGTRLTVL.

The rearrangement uses TRBV6-5 and TRBJ2-5; tentative D call: TRBD1 (5 bases). Between the trimmed V and J ends, which lost 5 bases and 2 bases, there was a span of 9 bases. Looked up from germline, CDR1 is MNHEY and CDR2 is SVGAGI. This CDR3 spans 13 amino acids. DNA of the CDR3: TGTGCCAGCAGTCGGACACTTCAAGAGACCCAGTACTTC. Residues: CASSRTLQETQYF.